This T cell receptor beta chain is drawn from a study of blood T cell repertoires in COVID-19. Study at large: T cells, B-cell-depleted T cells, or PBMCs provided the cDNA or gDNA that served as material.

Generated by immunoSEQ multiplex PCR, the TCRdb table keeps only in-frame clones and is missing some. Of some 400,000 clones listed, roughly nine tenths were seen once; the top ten hold 0.86%. Per germline, CDR1 LNHDA and CDR2 SQIVND (reference sequence). CDR3 length: 14 amino acids. Trimming removed 5 bases from V and 4 bases from J; junction bases left unmatched: 6. The chain employs TRBV19 and TRBJ1-1; 8 bases align to TRBD1. The sequencing input was PBMCs or T cells enriched from blood (not recorded which). The receptor's source is a woman between 40 and 50 years old who had been exposed to COVID-19. CDR3 sequence: CASSSDRGFTEAFF. The CDR3 bases are TGTGCCAGTAGTTCCGACAGGGGCTTCACTGAAGCTTTCTTT.